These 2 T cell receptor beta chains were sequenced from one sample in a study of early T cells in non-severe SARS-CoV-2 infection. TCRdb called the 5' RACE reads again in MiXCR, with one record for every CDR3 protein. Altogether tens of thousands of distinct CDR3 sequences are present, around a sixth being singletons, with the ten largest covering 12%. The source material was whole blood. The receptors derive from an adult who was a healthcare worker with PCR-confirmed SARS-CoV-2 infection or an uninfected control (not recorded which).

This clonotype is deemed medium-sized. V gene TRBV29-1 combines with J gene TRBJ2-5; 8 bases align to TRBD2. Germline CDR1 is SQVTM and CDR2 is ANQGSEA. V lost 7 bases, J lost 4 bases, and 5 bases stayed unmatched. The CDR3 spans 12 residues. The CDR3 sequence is CSAKRGRETQYF. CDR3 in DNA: TGCAGCGCAAAGCGGGGGCGAGAGACCCAGTACTTC.

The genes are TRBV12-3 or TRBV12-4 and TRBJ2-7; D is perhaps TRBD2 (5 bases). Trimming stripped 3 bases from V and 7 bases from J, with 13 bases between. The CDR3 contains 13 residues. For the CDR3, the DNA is TGTGCCAGCAGTTTGGCTAGCCTGAGAGAGCAGTACTTC. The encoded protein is CASSLASLREQYF.